These 27 T cell receptor beta chains came from one sample sequenced in a study of T cells in localized non-small cell lung cancer (TCRdb year 2020). Libraries were made using the immunoSEQ multiplex PCR assay. TCRdb's version of the immuneACCESS table is confined to in-frame rearrangements and falls short of the full clone set. An unresolved V gene accounts for under half of the shortfall where checked; the remainder is of unknown origin. The sample yields almost 40,000 clones; around 86% were counted once. About 5% of the sample belongs to the ten largest clones. The sample in question was peripheral blood mononuclear cells, obtained before any cancer treatment. These receptors all come from a male donor older than 55 with stage II lung adenocarcinoma.

CDR3 in amino acids: CAITQNPGTGGHEQYF. DNA of the CDR3: TGTGCCATCACCCAGAACCCCGGGACAGGGGGGCACGAGCAGTACTTC. This chain links TRBV10-3 with TRBJ2-7; 11 bases agree with TRBD1. CDR1 is ENHRY and CDR2 is SYGVKD in the germline V gene. The V gene end was trimmed by 7 bases and the J gene end by 5 bases; junction bases not matched to a gene: 13. The CDR3 has 16 residues.

In the case of this clone: Other DNA sequences in this sample translate to the same CDR3. The chain couples TRBV30 to TRBJ2-7, with TRBD2 matching over 8 bases. The CDR3 has 14 residues. Germline CDR1 is GTSNPN and CDR2 is SVGIG (reference sequence). The V gene end was trimmed by 3 bases and the J gene end by 0 bases; junction bases not matched to a gene: 4. DNA of the CDR3: TGTGCCTGGAGGAAGCGGGGGATCTCCTACGAGCAGTACTTC. Its protein product is CAWRKRGISYEQYF.

The V and J genes are TRBV4-1 and TRBJ2-1; weak D call: TRBD1 (6 bases). With 0 bases removed from V and 0 bases from J, the gap between germline ends came to 6 bases. The CDR3 is made up of 15 amino acids. Germline V gives CDR1 MGHRA, CDR2 YSYEKL. This chain's CDR3 is CASSQEGASYNEQFF. Written as DNA, the CDR3 is TGCGCCAGCAGCCAAGAGGGGGCCTCCTACAATGAGCAGTTCTTC.

The CDR3 region has the DNA TGTGCCAGCGGACCCCCTCGCAGGGTAGGCCACGAGCAGTACTTC. Its protein is CASGPPRRVGHEQYF. This chain uses TRBV7-8 with TRBJ2-7; a possible D gene is TRBD1 (5 bases). V was cut by 8 bases and J by 5 bases, with 22 bases left in between. Germline V gene lookup returns CDR1 SGHVS and CDR2 FQNEAQ. The length of the CDR3 is 15 residues.

In DNA, the CDR3 is TGTGCCAGCCGCAAAGGCTTCAATCAGCCCCAGCATTTT. The encoded protein is CASRKGFNQPQHF. The V gene is TRBV7-8, the J gene TRBJ1-5; D unclear. V was cut by 8 bases and J by 3 bases, with 11 bases left in between. The CDR3 loop spans 13 amino acids. Germline V gene sequence: CDR1 SGHVS, CDR2 FQNEAQ.

The chain uses TRBV2 and TRBJ2-1; unclear D gene. CDR3 size: 12 residues. Trimming took off 7 bases at V and 9 bases at J, with 13 bases between the two ends. Germline V gives CDR1 SNHLY, CDR2 FYNNEI. Here the CDR3 reads CASKEHVGEQFF. The DNA for the CDR3 is TGTGCCAGCAAGGAGCACGTAGGTGAGCAGTTCTTC.

The CDR3 here is CASSEGQISNQPQHF. CDR3 bases: TGTGCCAGCAGTGAAGGACAAATTAGCAATCAGCCCCAGCATTTT. The chain couples TRBV2 to TRBJ1-5; D ambiguous. In germline, CDR1 is SNHLY, CDR2 FYNNEI. Trimming left V 1 base short and J 0 bases short, with 7 bases between. This CDR3 contains 15 residues.

The chain combines TRBV6-5 with TRBJ1-2; D not certain. Germline CDR1 is MNHEY and CDR2 is SVGAGI. This CDR3 spans 13 amino acids. The V and J ends lost 5 bases and 8 bases respectively, with 15 bases between them. The CDR3 DNA sequence: TGTGCCAGCAGTCGTTCCGCCCGCGGCGGCTACACCTTC. Encoded protein: CASSRSARGGYTF.

The count of this clone is one. The chain's CDR3 is CASSLPWGTQYF. The DNA of the CDR3 is TGTGCCAGCAGTTTGCCCTGGGGGACCCAGTACTTC. This sequence joins TRBV5-5 and TRBJ2-5; D is unresolved. Germline V lookup: CDR1 SGHKS, CDR2 YYEKEE (reference sequence). There are 12 residues in the CDR3. V dropped 5 bases and J dropped 7 bases, with 12 bases sitting between them. The variable domain in full, completed from reference TRBV5-5 and TRBJ2-5, reads DAGVTQSPTHLIKTRGQQVTLRCSPISGHKSVSWYQQVLGQGPQFIFQYYEKEERGRGNFPDRFSARQFPNYSSELNVNALLLGDSALYLCASSLPWGTQYFGPGTRLLVL.

The V gene is TRBV6-5, the J gene TRBJ2-3; D possibly corresponds to TRBD2 (6 bases). V lost 11 bases and J lost 1, with 10 bases in between. Germline loops: CDR1 MNHEY, CDR2 SVGAGI. This CDR3 is built from 12 residues. In DNA, the CDR3 is TGTGCCCATTGCGGGGGCACAGATACGCAGTATTTT. Amino acid sequence: CAHCGGTDTQYF.

The chain uses TRBV19 and TRBJ2-7; a possible D gene is TRBD1 (6 bases). This CDR3 spans 14 amino acids. Trimming took off 4 bases at V and 0 bases at J, with 10 bases between the two ends. CDR1 is LNHDA and CDR2 is SQIVND in the germline V gene (reference sequence). The CDR3 DNA reads as TGTGCCAGTAGTACGACAGGAAGCTCCTACGAGCAGTACTTC. Translated, it gives CASSTTGSSYEQYF.

The V gene is TRBV9, the J gene TRBJ1-4, with a tentative D call TRBD1 (5 bases). V was clipped by 0 bases and J by 5 bases, with 11 bases between them. Germline CDR1 SGDLS, CDR2 YYNGEE. CDR3 length: 15 amino acids. The CDR3 sequence: CASSVVQGGNEKLFF. In DNA form, the CDR3 reads TGTGCCAGCAGCGTAGTTCAGGGTGGAAATGAAAAACTGTTTTTT. Full variable domain (remainder filled in from reference TRBV9 and TRBJ1-4): DSGVTQTPKHLITATGQRVTLRCSPRSGDLSVYWYQQSLDQGLQFLIQYYNGEERAKGNILERFSAQQFPDLHSELNLSSLELGDSALYFCASSVVQGGNEKLFFGSGTQLSVL.

The chain carries TRBV30 and TRBJ1-3, with D possibly matching TRBD1 (5 bases). V was shortened by 1 base and J by 2 bases, with 12 bases between the two germline ends. CDR3 length: 15 amino acids. Germline values: CDR1 GTSNPN, CDR2 SVGIG (reference sequence). CDR3 sequence reads: CAWSGRGLPGNTIYF. CDR3 DNA sequence: TGTGCCTGGAGTGGTAGGGGTTTACCTGGAAACACCATATATTTT.

The gene calls are TRBV28 and TRBJ2-5; 8 bases align to TRBD2. V shed 8 bases, J shed 1 base, and the junction held 12 bases outside the gene matches. CDR1 is MDHEN, CDR2 SYDVKM, per germline. The CDR3 runs to 16 residues. CDR3 sequence: CASGSTTAGAQETQYF. CDR3 DNA: TGTGCCAGCGGATCCACTACAGCGGGAGCCCAAGAGACCCAGTACTTC.

The chain employs TRBV10-3 and TRBJ2-1; D is unresolved. The V gene lost 8 bases and the J gene lost 5 bases, with 7 bases spanning the gap. Germline CDR1 reads ENHRY; CDR2 reads SYGVKD. The CDR3 consists of 11 residues. In DNA, the CDR3 is TGTGCCATCGGTGCCGACAATGAGCAGTTCTTC. This translates into CAIGADNEQFF.

There are a few counts of this clone. CDR3 region: CAISVDREAYGYTF. CDR3 DNA: TGTGCCATCAGTGTAGACAGAGAGGCCTATGGCTACACCTTC. The chain uses TRBV10-3 and TRBJ1-2; tentatively, D is TRBD1 (5 bases). Germline assignment: CDR1 ENHRY and CDR2 SYGVKD. Trimming removed 4 bases from V and 4 bases from J, with 13 bases in between. The CDR3 spans 14 residues.

The chain uses TRBV30 and TRBJ2-2, with D tentatively TRBD2 (5 bases). V lost 4 bases to trimming and J lost 2 bases, with 11 bases between them. The CDR3 runs 14 residues. Germline CDR1 reads GTSNPN; CDR2 reads SVGIG (reference sequence). The DNA of the CDR3 is TGTGCCTGGAAATCCGGGATCAACACCGGGGAGCTGTTTTTT. Its translation is CAWKSGINTGELFF.

V is TRBV6-5 and J is TRBJ1-3, with D perhaps matching TRBD1 (5 bases). Trimming left V 0 bases short and J 4 bases short, with 10 bases between. The CDR3 length is 15 residues. Germline assignment: CDR1 MNHEY and CDR2 SVGAGI. The CDR3 spells CASSYSIGTGNTIYF. In nucleotides, the CDR3 is TGTGCCAGCAGTTACTCTATAGGGACCGGAAACACCATATATTTT.

V is TRBV25-1 and J is TRBJ2-2; 10 bases align to TRBD2. The germline gives CDR1 MGHDK, CDR2 SYGVNS. V shed 2 bases, J shed 6 bases, and the junction held 3 bases outside the gene matches. The CDR3 consists of 15 residues. CDR3 bases: TGTGCCAGCAGTGAACCTAGCGGGAGAGCCGGGGAGCTGTTTTTT. Its protein is CASSEPSGRAGELFF.

To note about this clone: The identical CDR3 is also encoded by other nucleotide sequences in the sample. The chain has TRBV5-1 and TRBJ2-7; TRBD1 matches at 10 bases. This CDR3 is 14 amino acids long. Germline V lookup: CDR1 SGHRS, CDR2 YFSETQ. V was clipped by 4 bases and J by 2 bases; unmatched bases: 3. The CDR3 spells CASSLGQGAYEQYF. The CDR3 nucleotides read TGCGCCAGCAGCCTAGGACAGGGGGCCTACGAGCAGTACTTC.

The chain is built from TRBV4-3 and TRBJ2-3, with 13 bases lining up with TRBD2. Germline assignment: CDR1 LGHNA and CDR2 YSLEER. The CDR3 runs to 17 residues. With V trimmed by 3 bases and J by 4 bases, 7 bases remained unmatched. The CDR3 is CASSHRLGLAGADTQYF. The CDR3 DNA reads as TGCGCCAGCAGCCATCGCCTCGGACTAGCGGGAGCAGATACGCAGTATTTT.

V and J are TRBV4-1 and TRBJ2-5, with D maybe TRBD1 (6 bases). V dropped 0 bases and J dropped 7 bases, with 18 bases sitting between them. There are 16 residues in the CDR3. Germline V gene data show CDR1 as MGHRA and CDR2 as YSYEKL. The CDR3 DNA sequence: TGCGCCAGCAGCCAAGACCGACAGGTCGCAGTGGGGACCCAGTACTTC. As protein: CASSQDRQVAVGTQYF.

The rearrangement joins TRBV5-1 to TRBJ2-2; no firm D call. The V gene's germline CDR1 is SGHRS and CDR2 YFSETQ. The V end was cut by 4 bases, the J end by 3 bases, with 4 bases between. The CDR3 totals 12 residues. CDR3 amino acids: CASSQDTGELFF. The CDR3 region has the DNA TGCGCCAGCAGCCAGGACACCGGGGAGCTGTTTTTT.

V and J are TRBV4-1 and TRBJ2-1; 8 nucleotides agree with TRBD2. Trimming at V came to 4 bases and at J to 6 bases, leaving 8 bases not matched to a gene. This CDR3 is built from 15 residues. Germline CDR1 is MGHRA and CDR2 is YSYEKL. The CDR3 coding sequence is TGCGCCAGCAGCCTCGGACCAGCGGGAGTCAATGAGCAGTTCTTC. Residues: CASSLGPAGVNEQFF.

In this sample, this clone turned up once. The rearrangement joins TRBV11-2 to TRBJ2-3; the match to TRBD2 covers 11 bases. This CDR3 spans 16 amino acids. Trimming at V came to 0 bases and at J to 7 bases, leaving 6 bases not matched to a gene. Per germline, CDR1 SGHAT and CDR2 FQNNGV. CDR3 residues: CASSLESLAGVNTQYF. DNA of the CDR3: TGTGCCAGCAGCTTAGAGTCACTAGCGGGAGTGAATACGCAGTATTTT. Based on the CDR3 plus reference TRBV11-2 and TRBJ2-3, the full variable domain is EAGVAQSPRYKIIEKRQSVAFWCNPISGHATLYWYQQILGQGPKLLIQFQNNGVVDDSQLPKDRFSAERLKGVDSTLKIQPAKLEDSAVYLCASSLESLAGVNTQYFGPGTRLTVL.

The V call is TRBV6-6, the J call TRBJ2-3, with 9 bases identical to TRBD2. This CDR3 region has 15 residues. The ends lost 5 bases at V and 4 bases at J; junction bases unmatched: 7. Looked up from germline, CDR1 is MNHNY and CDR2 is SVGAGI (reference sequence). The CDR3 region is CASSDSGRVADTQYF. The CDR3 DNA reads as TGTGCCAGCAGTGATAGCGGGAGAGTCGCAGATACGCAGTATTTT.

The chain joins TRBV27 to TRBJ1-5; tentative D call: TRBD1 (5 bases). Germline V gene data show CDR1 as MNHEY and CDR2 as SMNVEV (reference sequence). The CDR3 has 14 residues. The V and J ends lost 5 bases and 3 bases respectively, with 11 bases between them. CDR3 DNA: TGTGCCAGCAGTCCAGGGACCACCAATCAGCCCCAGCATTTT. Protein product: CASSPGTTNQPQHF.